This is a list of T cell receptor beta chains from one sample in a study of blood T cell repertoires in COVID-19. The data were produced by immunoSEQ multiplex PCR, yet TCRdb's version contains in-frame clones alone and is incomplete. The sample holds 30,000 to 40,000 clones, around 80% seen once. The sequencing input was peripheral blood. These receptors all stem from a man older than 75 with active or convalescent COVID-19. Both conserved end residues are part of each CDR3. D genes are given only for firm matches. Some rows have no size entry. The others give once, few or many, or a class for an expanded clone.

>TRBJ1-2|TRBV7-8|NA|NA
CASSLTGPNDGYTF
TGTGCCAGCAGCTTGACAGGCCCCAATGATGGCTACACCTTC
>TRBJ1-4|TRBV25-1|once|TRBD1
CASSPRQGTNEKLFF
TGTGCCAGCAGTCCCCGACAGGGTACTAATGAAAAACTGTTTTTT
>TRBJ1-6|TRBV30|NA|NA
CAWLQAESPLHF
TGTGCCTGGTTACAGGCGGAGTCACCCCTCCACTTT
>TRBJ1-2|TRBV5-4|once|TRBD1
CASSLGGTGGMYGYTF
TGTGCCAGCAGCTTGGGGGGGACAGGGGGCATGTATGGCTACACCTTC
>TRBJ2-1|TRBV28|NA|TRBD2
CASSLGLAGRSSYNEQFF
TGTGCCAGCAGTTTAGGACTAGCGGGGCGGAGCTCCTACAATGAGCAGTTCTTC
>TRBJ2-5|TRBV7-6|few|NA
CASSGLTETQYF
TGTGCCAGCAGCGGGCTCACGGAGACCCAGTACTTC
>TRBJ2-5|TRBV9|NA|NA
CASSVLNQETQYF
TGTGCCAGCAGCGTCCTAAATCAAGAGACCCAGTACTTC
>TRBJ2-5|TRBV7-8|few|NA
CASSLASVSRTQYF
TGTGCCAGCAGCTTGGCTAGCGTAAGCAGGACCCAGTACTTC
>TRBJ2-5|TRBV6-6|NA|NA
CASSYSDGEGQETQYF
TGTGCCAGCAGTTACTCGGACGGAGAGGGCCAAGAGACCCAGTACTTC
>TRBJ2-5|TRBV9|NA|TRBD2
CASSTQPGTSVQETQYF
TGTGCCAGCAGCACGCAACCAGGGACTAGCGTGCAAGAGACCCAGTACTTC
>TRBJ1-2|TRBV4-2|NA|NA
CASSPLTEGGRRGYTF
TGTGCCAGCAGCCCCCTAACTGAGGGGGGGCGGCGAGGCTACACCTTC